One sample yielded the 10 T cell receptor beta chains listed below, sequenced in a study of blood T cell repertoires in COVID-19. The repertoire was sequenced with immunoSEQ multiplex PCR; TCRdb's copy has only in-frame clones and lacks some. The repertoire holds about 270,000 clones, with roughly 88% as singletons. Sequenced sample: PBMCs or T cells enriched from blood (not recorded which). The receptors come from a woman in her thirties or forties with acute COVID-19.

The V gene is TRBV11-3, the J gene TRBJ1-1, with 7 bases that match TRBD1. The CDR3 runs 14 residues. V dropped 1 base and J dropped 2; count of bases not matched to a gene: 1. Looked up from germline, CDR1 is SGHNT and CDR2 is YENEEA. For the CDR3, the DNA is TGTGCCAGCAGCTTAGGAGGGGGCAACACTGAAGCTTTCTTT. Residues: CASSLGGGNTEAFF. Supplemented by reference TRBV11-3 and TRBJ1-1, the full variable domain reads EAGVVQSPRYKIIEKKQPVAFWCNPISGHNTLYWYLQNLGQGPELLIRYENEEAVDDSQLPKDRFSAERLKGVDSTLKIQPAELGDSAVYLCASSLGGGNTEAFFGQGTRLTVV.

The chain links TRBV5-1 to TRBJ1-3; 8 bases are a match to TRBD1. The length of the CDR3 is 13 residues. V lost 4 bases and J lost 8; bases outside the gene matches: 5. Germline values: CDR1 SGHRS, CDR2 YFSETQ. This CDR3 reads CASSPGQGYTIYF. The CDR3 DNA reads as TGCGCCAGCAGCCCAGGACAGGGTTACACCATATATTTT.

The chain is built from TRBV10-2 and TRBJ1-2; 7 bases line up with TRBD1. This CDR3 is 15 amino acids long. Germline V gives CDR1 WSHSY, CDR2 SAAADI. Unmatched junction bases numbered 13, after V lost 6 bases and J lost 6 bases. DNA of the CDR3: TGCGCCAGCAGCGCCCGGTCGGAGCAGGGGGATGGCTACACCTTC. Protein sequence: CASSARSEQGDGYTF.

This clone has just one count. The V gene is TRBV9, the J gene TRBJ2-3; D gene unclear. The V end lost 0 bases, the J end lost 0 bases, and 5 bases lay between the germline ends. Germline V lookup: CDR1 SGDLS, CDR2 YYNGEE. The CDR3 extends over 14 amino acids. CDR3 amino acids: CASSVGGSTDTQYF. The CDR3 bases are TGTGCCAGCAGCGTAGGAGGTAGCACAGATACGCAGTATTTT.

The chain joins TRBV2 to TRBJ2-2; D is uncertain. The germline CDR1 and CDR2 sequences are SNHLY and FYNNEI. The V end was cut by 4 bases, the J end by 5 bases, with 11 bases between. The CDR3 is 14 residues long. CDR3 sequence: CASSVVRHTGELFF. The DNA of the CDR3 is TGTGCCAGCAGTGTAGTTCGTCATACCGGGGAGCTGTTTTTT.

The rearrangement links TRBV7-9 to TRBJ2-1, with a possible D match to TRBD1 (5 bases). The V gene lost 3 bases and the J gene lost 8 bases, with 14 bases spanning the gap. CDR3 size: 14 residues. CDR1 and CDR2 from the germline V gene are SEHNR and FQNEAQ (reference sequence). This CDR3 is CASSFFQGMDEQFF. Here the CDR3 DNA reads TGTGCCAGCAGCTTTTTTCAGGGAATGGATGAGCAGTTCTTC.

This clone was seen just once. The CDR3 is CASSSPGLRTYEQYF. CDR3 nucleotide sequence: TGTGCCAGTAGTTCTCCGGGACTGCGGACTTACGAGCAGTACTTC. The chain joins TRBV19 to TRBJ2-7; D is perhaps TRBD2 (6 bases). The CDR3 covers 15 residues. V was cut by 5 bases and J by 4 bases, with 18 bases left in between. Germline CDR1 reads LNHDA; CDR2 reads SQIVND (reference sequence).

This rearrangement joins TRBV6-5 to TRBJ1-5; 12 nucleotides agree with TRBD1. The ends lost 5 bases at V and 8 bases at J; junction bases unmatched: 4. This CDR3 has 14 residues. Germline V gene data show CDR1 as MNHEY and CDR2 as SVGAGI. The CDR3 nucleotides read TGTGCCAGCAGTCCGGGACAGGGGGCGAAGCCCCAGCATTTT. Translating gives CASSPGQGAKPQHF.

The CDR3 loop is CASSLNSNTEAFF. The CDR3 bases are TGTGCCAGCAGTTTAAACTCTAACACTGAAGCTTTCTTT. The gene calls are TRBV12-3 or TRBV12-4 and TRBJ1-1; D unresolved. The ends were cut back, 2 bases at V and 2 bases at J, with 6 bases in the middle. CDR3 length equals 13 residues.

This chain connects TRBV18 to TRBJ1-5; TRBD1 agrees at 7 bases. Germline assignment: CDR1 KGHSH and CDR2 LQKENI. V shed 4 bases, J shed 3 bases, and the junction held 6 bases outside the gene matches. There are 15 residues in the CDR3. DNA for the CDR3: TGTGCCAGCTCACGCGTCAGGGGGATCAATCAGCCCCAGCATTTT. It encodes CASSRVRGINQPQHF. The variable domain in full, completed from reference TRBV18 and TRBJ1-5, reads NAGVMQNPRHLVRRRGQEARLRCSPMKGHSHVYWYRQLPEEGLKFMVYLQKENIIDESGMPKERFSAEFPKEGPSILRIQQVVRGDSAAYFCASSRVRGINQPQHFGDGTRLSIL.